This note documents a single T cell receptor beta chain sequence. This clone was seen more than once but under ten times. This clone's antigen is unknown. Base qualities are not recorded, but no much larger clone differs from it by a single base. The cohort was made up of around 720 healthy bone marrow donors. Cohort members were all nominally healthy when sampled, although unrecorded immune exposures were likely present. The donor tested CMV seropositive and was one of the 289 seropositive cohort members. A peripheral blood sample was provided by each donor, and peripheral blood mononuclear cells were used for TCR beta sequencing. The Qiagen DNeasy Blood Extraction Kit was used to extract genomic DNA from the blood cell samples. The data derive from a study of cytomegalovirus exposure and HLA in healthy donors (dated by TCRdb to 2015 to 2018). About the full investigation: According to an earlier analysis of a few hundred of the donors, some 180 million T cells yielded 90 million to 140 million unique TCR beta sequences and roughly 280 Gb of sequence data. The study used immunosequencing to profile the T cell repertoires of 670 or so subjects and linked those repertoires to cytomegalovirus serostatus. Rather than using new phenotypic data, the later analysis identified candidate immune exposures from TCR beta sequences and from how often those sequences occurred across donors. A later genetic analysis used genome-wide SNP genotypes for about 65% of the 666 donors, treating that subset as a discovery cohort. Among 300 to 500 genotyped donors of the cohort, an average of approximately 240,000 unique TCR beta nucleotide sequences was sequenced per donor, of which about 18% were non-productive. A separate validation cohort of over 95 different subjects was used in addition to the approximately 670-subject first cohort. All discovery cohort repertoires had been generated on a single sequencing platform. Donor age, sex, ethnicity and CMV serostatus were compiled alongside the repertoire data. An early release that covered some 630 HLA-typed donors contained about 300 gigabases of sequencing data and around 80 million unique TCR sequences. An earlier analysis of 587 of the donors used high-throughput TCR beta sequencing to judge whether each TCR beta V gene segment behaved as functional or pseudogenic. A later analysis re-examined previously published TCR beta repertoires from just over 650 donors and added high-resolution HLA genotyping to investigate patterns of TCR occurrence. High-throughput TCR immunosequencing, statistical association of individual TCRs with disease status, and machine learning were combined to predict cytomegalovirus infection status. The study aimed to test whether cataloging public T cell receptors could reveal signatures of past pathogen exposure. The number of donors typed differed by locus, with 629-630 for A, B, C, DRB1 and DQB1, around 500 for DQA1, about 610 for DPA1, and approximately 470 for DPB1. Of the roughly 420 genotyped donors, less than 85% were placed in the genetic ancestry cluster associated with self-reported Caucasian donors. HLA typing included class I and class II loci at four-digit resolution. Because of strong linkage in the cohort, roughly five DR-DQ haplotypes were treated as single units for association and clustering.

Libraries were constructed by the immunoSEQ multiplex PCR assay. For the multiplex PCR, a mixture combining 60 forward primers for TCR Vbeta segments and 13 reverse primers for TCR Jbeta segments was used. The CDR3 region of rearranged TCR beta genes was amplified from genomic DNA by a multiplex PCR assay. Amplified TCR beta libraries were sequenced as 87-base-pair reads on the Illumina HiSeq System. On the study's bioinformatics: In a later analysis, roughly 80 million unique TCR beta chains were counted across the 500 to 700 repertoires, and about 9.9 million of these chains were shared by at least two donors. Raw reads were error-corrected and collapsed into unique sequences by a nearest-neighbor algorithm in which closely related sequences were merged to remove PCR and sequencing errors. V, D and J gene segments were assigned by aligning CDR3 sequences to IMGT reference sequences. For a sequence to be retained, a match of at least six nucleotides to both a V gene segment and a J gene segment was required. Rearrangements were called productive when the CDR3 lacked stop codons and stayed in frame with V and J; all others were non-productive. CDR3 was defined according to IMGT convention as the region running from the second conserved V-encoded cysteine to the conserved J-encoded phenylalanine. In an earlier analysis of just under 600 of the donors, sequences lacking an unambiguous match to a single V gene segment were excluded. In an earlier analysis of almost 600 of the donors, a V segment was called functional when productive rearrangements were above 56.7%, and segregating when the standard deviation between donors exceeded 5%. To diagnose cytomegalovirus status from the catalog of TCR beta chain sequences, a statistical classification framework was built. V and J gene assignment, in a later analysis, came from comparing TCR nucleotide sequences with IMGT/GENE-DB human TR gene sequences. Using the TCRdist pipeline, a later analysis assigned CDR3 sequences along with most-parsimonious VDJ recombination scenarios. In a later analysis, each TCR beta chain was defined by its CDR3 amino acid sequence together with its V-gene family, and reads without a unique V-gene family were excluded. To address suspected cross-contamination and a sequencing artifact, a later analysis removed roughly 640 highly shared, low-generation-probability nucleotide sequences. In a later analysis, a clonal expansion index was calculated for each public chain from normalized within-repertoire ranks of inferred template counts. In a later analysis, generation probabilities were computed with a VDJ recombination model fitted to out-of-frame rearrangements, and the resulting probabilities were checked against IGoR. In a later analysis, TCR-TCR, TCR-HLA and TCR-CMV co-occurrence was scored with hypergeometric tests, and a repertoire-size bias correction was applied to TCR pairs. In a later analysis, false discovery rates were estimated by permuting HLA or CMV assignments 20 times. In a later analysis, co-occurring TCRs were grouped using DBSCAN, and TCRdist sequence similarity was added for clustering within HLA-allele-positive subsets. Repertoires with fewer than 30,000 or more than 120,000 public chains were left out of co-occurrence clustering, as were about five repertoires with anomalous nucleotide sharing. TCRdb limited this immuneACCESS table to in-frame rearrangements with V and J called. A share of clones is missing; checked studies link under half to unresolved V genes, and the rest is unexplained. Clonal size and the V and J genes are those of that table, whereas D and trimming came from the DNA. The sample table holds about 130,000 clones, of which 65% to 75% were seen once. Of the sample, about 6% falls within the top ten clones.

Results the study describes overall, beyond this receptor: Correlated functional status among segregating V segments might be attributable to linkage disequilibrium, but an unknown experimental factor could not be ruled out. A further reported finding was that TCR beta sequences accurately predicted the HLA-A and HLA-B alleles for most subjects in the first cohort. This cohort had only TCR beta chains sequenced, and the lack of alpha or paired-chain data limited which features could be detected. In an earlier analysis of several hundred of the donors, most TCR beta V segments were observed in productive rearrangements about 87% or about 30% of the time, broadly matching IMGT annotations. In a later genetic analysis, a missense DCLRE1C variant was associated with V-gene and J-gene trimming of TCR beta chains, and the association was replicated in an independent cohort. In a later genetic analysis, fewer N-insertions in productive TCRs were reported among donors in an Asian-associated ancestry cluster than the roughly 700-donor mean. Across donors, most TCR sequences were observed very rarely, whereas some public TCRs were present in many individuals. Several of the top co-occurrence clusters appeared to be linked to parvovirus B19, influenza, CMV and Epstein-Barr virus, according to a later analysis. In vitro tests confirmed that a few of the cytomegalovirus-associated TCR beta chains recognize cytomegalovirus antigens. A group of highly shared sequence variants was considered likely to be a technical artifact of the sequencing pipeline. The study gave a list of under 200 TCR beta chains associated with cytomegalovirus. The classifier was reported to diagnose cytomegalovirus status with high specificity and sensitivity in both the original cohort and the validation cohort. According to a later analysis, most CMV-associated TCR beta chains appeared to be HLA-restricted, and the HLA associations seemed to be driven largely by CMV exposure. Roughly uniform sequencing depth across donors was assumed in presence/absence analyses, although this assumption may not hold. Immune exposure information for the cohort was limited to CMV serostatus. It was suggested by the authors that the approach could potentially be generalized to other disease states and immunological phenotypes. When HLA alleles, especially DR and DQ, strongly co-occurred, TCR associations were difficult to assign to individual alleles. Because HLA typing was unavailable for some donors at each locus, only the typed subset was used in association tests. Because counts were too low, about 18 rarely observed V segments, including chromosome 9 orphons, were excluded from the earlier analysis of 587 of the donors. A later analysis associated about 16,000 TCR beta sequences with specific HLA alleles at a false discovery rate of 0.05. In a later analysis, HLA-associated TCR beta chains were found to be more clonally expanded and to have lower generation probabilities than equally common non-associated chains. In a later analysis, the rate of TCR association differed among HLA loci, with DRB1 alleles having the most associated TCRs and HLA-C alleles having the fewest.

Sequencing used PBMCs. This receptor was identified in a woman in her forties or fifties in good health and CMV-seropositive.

The DNA sequence reads TGCAGCGTTGGACAGGGGGCCACTGAAGCTTTCTTT. This codes for CSVGQGATEAFF. In this chain, TRBV29-1 is recombined with TRBJ1-1, with 10 bases aligning to TRBD1. After removal of 4 bases from V and 4 bases from J, the junction retains 0 bases not matched to a gene. The germline V gene gives CDR1 as SQVTM and CDR2 as ANQGSEA. The CDR3 sequence holds 12 residues, the cysteine and phenylalanine included. The read is trimmed to its CDR3 DNA, 36 bases read in frame from base 1.